This T cell receptor (beta chain) is from a study of blood T cell repertoires in COVID-19. CDR1 SGHDT and CDR2 YYEEEE come from the germline V gene. V was pared by 1 base and J by 4 bases, with 11 bases between. The CDR3 sequence is 14 residues long. Clones were read by immunoSEQ multiplex PCR, and TCRdb kept only the in-frame ones, dropping some. Of around 390,000 clones in the sample, approximately 87% are singletons; the top ten hold about 10%. This receptor was identified in a woman aged 50 to 65 who had recovered from COVID-19. The chain combines TRBV5-6 with TRBJ1-1; possibly TRBD1 for D (5 bases). Material for sequencing was PBMCs or T cells enriched from blood (not recorded which). The CDR3 bases are TGTGCCAGCAGCTTGCTGCCGACAGCCACTGAAGCTTTCTTT. This encodes CASSLLPTATEAFF.